One and the same sample provided the 6 T cell receptor beta chains below, sequenced in a study of cytomegalovirus exposure and HLA in healthy donors. 60 Vbeta and 13 Jbeta primers were used in PCR. Clones were sequenced by immunoSEQ multiplex PCR, and TCRdb holds only the in-frame ones, with some missing. This table holds under 75,000 clones, approximately 90% found once. The source material was PBMCs. The receptors here all came from a woman in her twenties or thirties in good health and CMV-seronegative.

The chain uses TRBV7-2 and TRBJ1-4; 7 bases are a match to TRBD1. Germline V gene data show CDR1 as SGHTA and CDR2 as FQGNSA. Trimming at V came to 4 bases and at J to 5 bases, leaving 4 bases not matched to a gene. The CDR3 runs to 14 residues. The CDR3 here is CASSSTGFNEKLFF. The CDR3 bases are TGTGCCAGCAGCTCGACAGGGTTCAATGAAAAACTGTTTTTT.

This sequence joins TRBV19 and TRBJ2-7; D possibly corresponds to TRBD1 (5 bases). There are 14 residues in the CDR3. Germline assignment: CDR1 LNHDA and CDR2 SQIVND (reference sequence). Trimming removed 4 bases at V and 4 bases at J, with 14 bases between. DNA of the CDR3: TGTGCCAGTAGTAACCTGGGGCTAGGTTACGAGCAGTACTTC. It codes for CASSNLGLGYEQYF.

The V call is TRBV6-1, the J call TRBJ1-2; TRBD1 might be the D (6 bases). Trimming shortened V by 4 bases and J by 4 bases, and 22 bases separated the two germline ends. This CDR3 is built from 17 residues. Germline lookup yields CDR1 MNHNS and CDR2 SASEGT. The DNA for the CDR3 is TGTGCCAGCAGTGGTGACATTCGGGACAAGGCTTCCTATGGCTACACCTTC. This sequence encodes CASSGDIRDKASYGYTF.

The V gene is TRBV5-1, the J gene TRBJ1-1, with 8 nucleotides matching TRBD1. The CDR3 totals 16 residues. CDR1 is SGHRS and CDR2 is YFSETQ in the germline V gene. The trim removed 0 bases at V and 0 bases at J, leaving 4 bases unmatched. The DNA for the CDR3 is TGCGCCAGCAGCTTGGACCCAGGGGGCATGAACACTGAAGCTTTCTTT. Its translation: CASSLDPGGMNTEAFF. The full variable domain, completed using reference TRBV5-1 and TRBJ1-1, is KAGVTQTPRYLIKTRGQQVTLSCSPISGHRSVSWYQQTPGQGLQFLFEYFSETQRNKGNFPGRFSGRQFSNSRSEMNVSTLELGDSALYLCASSLDPGGMNTEAFFGQGTRLTVV.

This chain connects TRBV6-5 to TRBJ1-1; a possible D gene is TRBD1 (5 bases). The CDR3 length is 13 residues. V was cut by 4 bases and J by 4 bases, with 10 bases left in between. Germline V gives CDR1 MNHEY, CDR2 SVGAGI. Written as DNA, the CDR3 is TGTGCCAGCAGTTCCAGGGTAGGCACTGAAGCTTTCTTT. It codes for CASSSRVGTEAFF.

The chain carries TRBV10-3 and TRBJ2-5; 7 bases map to TRBD1. Losses at the gene ends were 4 bases for V and 4 bases for J; bases not matched to a gene: 6. The CDR3 consists of 14 residues. Looked up from germline, CDR1 is ENHRY and CDR2 is SYGVKD. The CDR3: CAISVEWDRETQYF. The CDR3 nucleotides are TGTGCCATCAGTGTCGAGTGGGACAGAGAGACCCAGTACTTC.